This T cell receptor (beta chain) was obtained from a study of blood T cell repertoires in COVID-19. Study overall: Samples taken during acute and convalescent COVID-19 were collected in the United States, Italy and Spain. From T cells, B-cell-depleted T cells, or PBMCs came the material, which was cDNA or gDNA.

CDR1 and CDR2 from the germline V gene are LNHDA and SQIVND (reference sequence). V gave up 3 bases and J gave up 7 bases; unmatched junction bases: 9. The CDR3 loop spans 15 amino acids. It was during active infection that Seattle patients were enrolled and then longitudinally followed. Original processing notes: Cell counts per sample came from amplifying reference gene primers. Using immunoSEQ multiplex PCR, the repertoire was profiled, and TCRdb retains in-frame clones only, with some absent. That table furnishes V, J and clone size, whereas the DNA furnished D and trimming. Of approximately 150,000 clones in the sample, 85% to 95% were seen once.

This sequence originates from a woman aged 55-70 years with COVID-19, enrolled during active disease. Specimen: peripheral blood. The chain carries TRBV19 and TRBJ2-1; 7 nucleotides match TRBD1. CDR3 residues: CASSIFGQEPNEQFF. The CDR3 bases are TGTGCCAGTAGTATTTTCGGACAGGAGCCAAATGAGCAGTTCTTC.